The entry below describes one T cell receptor (beta chain). Its specificity is not known. These data belong to a study of cytomegalovirus exposure and HLA in healthy donors. In the PCR, 60 Vbeta and 13 Jbeta primers were used. TCRdb's copy holds only in-frame clones and misses some; the assay was immunoSEQ multiplex PCR. The sample shows more than 200,000 clones, more than 75% of them seen only once. Trimming took 3 bases from V and 3 from J, leaving 8 bases between them. The CDR3 contains 13 residues. Germline V gene sequence: CDR1 MGHDK, CDR2 SYGVNS. Study results and caveats: Among immune exposure information, only CMV serostatus was available. In a later analysis, most CMV-associated TCR beta chains appeared HLA-restricted. When analyzed later, a missense DCLRE1C variant was found to be linked to TCR beta V- and J-gene trimming.

Material for sequencing was PBMCs. This rearrangement joins TRBV25-1 to TRBJ1-1, with a tentative D call TRBD1 (6 bases). The source of this sequence is a human donor in good health. The CDR3 nucleotides are TGTGCCAGCAGTGACCCAGGGGACACTGAAGCTTTCTTT. Residues: CASSDPGDTEAFF.